The 4 T cell receptor beta chains given below trace back to one sample, sequenced in a study of cytomegalovirus exposure and HLA in healthy donors. PCR employed 60 Vbeta and 13 Jbeta primers. Data came from immunoSEQ multiplex PCR; TCRdb stores just in-frame clones and leaves some out. Of 150,000 to 200,000 clones listed, around 70% were seen once; the top ten hold approximately 4.4%. Material: PBMCs. All receptors come from a man between 18 and 35 years old in good health and CMV-seropositive.

Comments on this clone: The same CDR3 also results from other DNA sequences found in this sample. The chain joins TRBV30 to TRBJ2-2; TRBD2 matches at 10 bases. This CDR3 region has 16 residues. CDR1 and CDR2 from the germline V gene are GTSNPN and SVGIG (reference sequence). V shed 8 bases and J 2 bases; nucleotides not matched to a gene: 11. The CDR3, as DNA: TGTGCCGGGGACTCCTTAGCGGGAGGCAACACCGGGGAGCTGTTTTTT. Its translation: CAGDSLAGGNTGELFF. Together with reference TRBV30 and TRBJ2-2, the CDR3 gives the full variable domain: SQTIHQWPATLVQPVGSPLSLECTVEGTSNPNLYWYRQAAGRGLQLLFYSVGIGQISSEVPQNLSASRPQDRQFILSSKKLLLSDSGFYLCAGDSLAGGNTGELFFGEGSRLTVL.

The rearrangement links TRBV27 to TRBJ1-1; TRBD1 might be the D (5 bases). V shed 3 bases and J shed 2 bases, with 10 bases lying between them. The germline CDR1 and CDR2 sequences are MNHEY and SMNVEV (reference sequence). This CDR3 comprises 14 residues. The CDR3 spells CASSFSGTNTEAFF. CDR3 sequence (DNA): TGTGCCAGCAGTTTCTCCGGGACTAACACTGAAGCTTTCTTT.

This chain links TRBV19 with TRBJ2-1; 10 bases line up with TRBD2. The CDR3 extends over 16 amino acids. In germline, CDR1 is LNHDA, CDR2 SQIVND (reference sequence). V lost 6 bases to trimming and J lost 6 bases; unmatched junction nucleotides: 11. The CDR3 nucleotides read TGTGCCAGTAGCCTAACACTAGCGGGAATGAGCAATGAGCAGTTCTTC. This translates into CASSLTLAGMSNEQFF.

The chain has TRBV27 and TRBJ1-2; D call uncertain. With 10 bases removed from V and 2 bases from J, the gap between germline ends came to 14 bases. The CDR3 contains 13 residues. CDR1 MNHEY and CDR2 SMNVEV come from the germline V gene (reference sequence). The CDR3 sequence is CATSGSGNYGYTF. DNA of the CDR3: TGTGCCACTTCCGGCAGCGGCAACTATGGCTACACCTTC.